This T cell receptor beta chain was found in a study of T cells after posttransplantation cyclophosphamide. This clone was recorded many times. What it binds is not known. Study-wide findings and caveats: Later post-transplant blood repertoires were often dominated by donor CD8+ memory clones. Tissue-infiltrating T cells from skin or gut overlapped little with blood T cells. TRB clonality was highly associated with recipient CMV seropositivity and reactivation.

This CDR3 region has 14 residues. The V and J ends lost 0 bases and 7 bases respectively, with 11 bases between them. Germline V gene data show CDR1 as SGHNT and CDR2 as YYREEE (reference sequence). Peripheral blood was collected from the related graft donor on the marrow donation day. The method was immunoSEQ multiplex PCR; TCRdb's version includes in-frame clones alone and lacks a portion of them. The sample lists about 36,000 clones, none appearing once, the ten largest making up roughly 1.2%. Material for sequencing was PBMCs. This sequence was found in a girl between 10 and 17 years old in good health, CMV-negative, and a related stem cell transplant donor. V and J are TRBV5-4 and TRBJ2-1, with TRBD1 as a possible D gene (6 bases). This chain's CDR3 is CASSLDYRDNEQFF. The CDR3 DNA sequence: TGTGCCAGCAGCTTGGACTACAGGGATAATGAGCAGTTCTTC.